This T cell receptor beta chain was sequenced for a study of shared clonotypes between healthy human individuals. Running of the assay took place at deep level. How the authors handled the data: Sequence data from immunoSEQ were junction-only and lacked quality scores; consequently, filtering differed. Clones were read by immunoSEQ multiplex PCR, and TCRdb kept only the in-frame ones, dropping some. V and J calls and clone size are those listed in that table; D and trimming were worked out from the DNA. This sample has about 490,000 clones, with around 80% found just once. About this clone itself: No antigen is known for it.

V lost 5 bases and J lost 5; bases outside the gene matches: 12. This CDR3 is 15 amino acids long. The germline V gene has CDR1 SGHTA and CDR2 FQGNSA. Findings and limits, study-wide: Blood was the only sampled material, and tissue repertoires likely differ.

J is TRBJ2-7 and V is TRBV7-2; 7 bases match TRBD1. The TCR comes from a woman in her thirties or forties in good health. Some clones in this sample may be carry-over from other donors' samples. The specimen sequenced was PBMCs. CDR3 loop: CASSPQIDRVNEQYF. The CDR3, as DNA: TGTGCCAGCAGCCCACAAATCGACAGGGTCAACGAGCAGTACTTC.